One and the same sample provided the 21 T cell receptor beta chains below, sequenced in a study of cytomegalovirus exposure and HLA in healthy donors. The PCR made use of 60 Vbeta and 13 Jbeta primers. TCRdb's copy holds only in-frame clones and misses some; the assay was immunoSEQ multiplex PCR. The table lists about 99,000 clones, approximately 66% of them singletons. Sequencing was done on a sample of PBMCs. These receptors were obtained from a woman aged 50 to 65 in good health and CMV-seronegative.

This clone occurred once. As DNA, the CDR3 is TGCGCCAGCAGCTTGTCTGGGGCAGCTGGGGCCAACGTCCTGACTTTC. It yields the protein CASSLSGAAGANVLTF. V and J are TRBV5-1 and TRBJ2-6, with D tentatively TRBD1 (5 bases). V gave up 1 base and J gave up 2 bases, with 10 bases separating them. This CDR3 contains 16 residues. The germline V gene has CDR1 SGHRS and CDR2 YFSETQ.

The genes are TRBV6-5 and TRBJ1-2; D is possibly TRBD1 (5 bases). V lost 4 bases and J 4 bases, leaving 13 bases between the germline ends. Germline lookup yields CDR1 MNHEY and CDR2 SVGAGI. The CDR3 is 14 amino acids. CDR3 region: CASSSDDSFYGYTF. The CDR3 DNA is TGTGCCAGCAGTTCAGACGACAGTTTCTATGGCTACACCTTC.

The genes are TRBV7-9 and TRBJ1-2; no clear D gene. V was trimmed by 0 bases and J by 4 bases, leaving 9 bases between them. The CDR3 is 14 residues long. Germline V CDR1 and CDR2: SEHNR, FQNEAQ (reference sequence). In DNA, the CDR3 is TGTGCCAGCAGCTTAGCCGCTGGCCTCTATGGCTACACCTTC. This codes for CASSLAAGLYGYTF.

The CDR3 here is CASSLDSGNTIYF. In DNA, the CDR3 is TGCGCCAGCAGCTTGGACAGCGGAAACACCATATATTTT. The V call is TRBV5-1, the J call TRBJ1-3; D uncertain. Germline CDR1 and CDR2: SGHRS and YFSETQ. This CDR3 is 13 amino acids long. Trimming pared 0 bases from V and 4 bases from J, leaving 5 bases between. Drawing the rest from reference TRBV5-1 and TRBJ1-3, the complete variable domain is KAGVTQTPRYLIKTRGQQVTLSCSPISGHRSVSWYQQTPGQGLQFLFEYFSETQRNKGNFPGRFSGRQFSNSRSEMNVSTLELGDSALYLCASSLDSGNTIYFGEGSWLTVV.

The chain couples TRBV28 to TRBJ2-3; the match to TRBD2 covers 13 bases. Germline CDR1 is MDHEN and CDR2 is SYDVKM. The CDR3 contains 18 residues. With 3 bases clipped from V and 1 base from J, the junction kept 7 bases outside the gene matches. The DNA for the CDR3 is TGTGCCAGCAGTTTGGAGATGGGGACTAGCGGGGGCACAGATACGCAGTATTTT. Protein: CASSLEMGTSGGTDTQYF. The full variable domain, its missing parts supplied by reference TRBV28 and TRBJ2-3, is DVKVTQSSRYLVKRTGEKVFLECVQDMDHENMFWYRQDPGLGLRLIYFSYDVKMKEKGDIPEGYSVSREKKERFSLILESASTNQTSMYLCASSLEMGTSGGTDTQYFGPGTRLTVL.

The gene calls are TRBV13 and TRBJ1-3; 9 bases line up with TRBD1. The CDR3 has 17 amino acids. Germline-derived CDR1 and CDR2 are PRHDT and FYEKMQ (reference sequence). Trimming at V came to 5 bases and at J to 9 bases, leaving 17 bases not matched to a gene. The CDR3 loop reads CASSLRGWGQGGGTIYF. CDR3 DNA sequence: TGTGCCAGCAGCCTTAGGGGCTGGGGACAGGGAGGAGGCACCATATATTTT.

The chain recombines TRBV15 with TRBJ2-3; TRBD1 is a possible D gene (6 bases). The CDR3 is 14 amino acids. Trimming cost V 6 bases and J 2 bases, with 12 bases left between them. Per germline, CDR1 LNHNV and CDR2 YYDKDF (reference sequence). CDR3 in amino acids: CATSLGANTDTQYF. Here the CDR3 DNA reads TGTGCCACCAGTCTGGGGGCGAACACAGATACGCAGTATTTT. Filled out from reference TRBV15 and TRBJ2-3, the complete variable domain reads DAMVIQNPRYQVTQFGKPVTLSCSQTLNHNVMYWYQQKSSQAPKLLFHYYDKDFNNEADTPDNFQSRRPNTSFCFLDIRSPGLGDTAMYLCATSLGANTDTQYFGPGTRLTVL.

The CDR3 sequence is CASSPLGLAGEEQFF. In DNA form, the CDR3 reads TGTGCCAGTAGTCCCCTGGGGCTAGCGGGAGAGGAGCAGTTCTTC. This sequence joins TRBV19 and TRBJ2-1; 10 bases are shared with TRBD2. Germline V gene sequence: CDR1 LNHDA, CDR2 SQIVND (reference sequence). This CDR3 spans 15 amino acids. J gave up 10 bases and V 5 bases, and 11 bases lay outside the gene matches.

CDR3 in DNA: TGTGCCAGCAGCTCCATGAGGGGGACGAGACTGTTTTTT. This gives the protein CASSSMRGTRLFF. The rearrangement uses TRBV7-2 and TRBJ1-4; D possibly corresponds to TRBD1 (6 bases). V lost 4 bases, J lost 13 bases, and 16 bases lay in between. The germline gives CDR1 SGHTA, CDR2 FQGNSA. This CDR3 has 13 amino acids.

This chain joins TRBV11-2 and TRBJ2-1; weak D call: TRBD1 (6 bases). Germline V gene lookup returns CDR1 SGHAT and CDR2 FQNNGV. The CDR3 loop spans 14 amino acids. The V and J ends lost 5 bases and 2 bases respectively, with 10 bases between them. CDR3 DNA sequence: TGTGCCAGCAGCGAAGGGGGAACCTACAATGAGCAGTTCTTC. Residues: CASSEGGTYNEQFF.

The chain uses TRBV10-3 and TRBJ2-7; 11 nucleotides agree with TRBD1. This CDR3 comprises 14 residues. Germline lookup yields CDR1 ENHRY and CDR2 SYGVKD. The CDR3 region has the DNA TGTGCTTCAACCCCGGGACAGGGGGTCCACGAGCAGTACTTC. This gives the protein CASTPGQGVHEQYF.

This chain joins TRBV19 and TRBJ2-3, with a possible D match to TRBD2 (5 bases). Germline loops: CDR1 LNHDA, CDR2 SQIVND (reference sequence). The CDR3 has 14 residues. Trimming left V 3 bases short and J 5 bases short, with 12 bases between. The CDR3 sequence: CASSMALAVDTQYF. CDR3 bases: TGTGCCAGTAGTATGGCTCTAGCCGTAGATACGCAGTATTTT.

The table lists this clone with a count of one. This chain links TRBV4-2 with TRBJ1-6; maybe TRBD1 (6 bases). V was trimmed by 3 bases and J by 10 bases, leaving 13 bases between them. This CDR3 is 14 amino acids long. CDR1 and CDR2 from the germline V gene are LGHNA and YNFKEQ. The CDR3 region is CASSQPQGASPLHF. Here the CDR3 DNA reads TGTGCCAGCAGCCAGCCACAGGGAGCGTCACCCCTCCACTTT.

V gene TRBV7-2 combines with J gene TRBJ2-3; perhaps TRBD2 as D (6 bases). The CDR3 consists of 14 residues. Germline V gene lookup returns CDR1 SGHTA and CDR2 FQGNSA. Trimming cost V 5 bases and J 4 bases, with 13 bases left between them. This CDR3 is CASSPPGSADTQYF. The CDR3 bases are TGTGCCAGCAGCCCCCCCGGGAGCGCAGATACGCAGTATTTT.

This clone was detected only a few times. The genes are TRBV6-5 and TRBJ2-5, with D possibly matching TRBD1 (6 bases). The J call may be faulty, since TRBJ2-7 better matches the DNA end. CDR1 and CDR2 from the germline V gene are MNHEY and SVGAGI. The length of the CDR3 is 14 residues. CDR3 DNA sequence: TGTGCCAGCAGTTTACAGGGTAACACCTACGAGCAGTACTTC. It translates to CASSLQGNTYEQYF.

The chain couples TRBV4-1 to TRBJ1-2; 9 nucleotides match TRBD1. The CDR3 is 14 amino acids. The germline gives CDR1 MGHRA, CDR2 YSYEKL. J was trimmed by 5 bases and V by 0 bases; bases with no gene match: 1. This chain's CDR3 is CASSQDDRGYGYTF. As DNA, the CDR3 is TGCGCCAGCAGCCAAGATGACAGGGGGTATGGCTACACCTTC.

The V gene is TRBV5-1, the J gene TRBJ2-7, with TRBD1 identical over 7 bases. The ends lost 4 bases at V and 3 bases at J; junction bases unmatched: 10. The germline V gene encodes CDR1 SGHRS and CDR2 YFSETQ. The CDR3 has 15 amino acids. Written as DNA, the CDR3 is TGCGCCAGCAGCCCACAGACAGGGTCCCTCTACGAGCAGTACTTC. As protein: CASSPQTGSLYEQYF. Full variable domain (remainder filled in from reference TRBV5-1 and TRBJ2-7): KAGVTQTPRYLIKTRGQQVTLSCSPISGHRSVSWYQQTPGQGLQFLFEYFSETQRNKGNFPGRFSGRQFSNSRSEMNVSTLELGDSALYLCASSPQTGSLYEQYFGPGTRLTVT.

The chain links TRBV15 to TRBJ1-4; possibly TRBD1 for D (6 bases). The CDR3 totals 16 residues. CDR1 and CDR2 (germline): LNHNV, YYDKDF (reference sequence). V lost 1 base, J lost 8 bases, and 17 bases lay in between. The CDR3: CATSRALGASEEKLFF. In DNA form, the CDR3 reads TGTGCCACCAGCAGAGCCCTGGGGGCGTCAGAAGAAAAACTGTTTTTT.

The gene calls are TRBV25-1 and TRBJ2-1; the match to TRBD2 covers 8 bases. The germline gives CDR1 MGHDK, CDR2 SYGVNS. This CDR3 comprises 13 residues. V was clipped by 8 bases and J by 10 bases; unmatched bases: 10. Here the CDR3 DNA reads TGTGCCAGCTCGAGGAGCGGGAGTTGGGAGCAGTTCTTC. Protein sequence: CASSRSGSWEQFF.

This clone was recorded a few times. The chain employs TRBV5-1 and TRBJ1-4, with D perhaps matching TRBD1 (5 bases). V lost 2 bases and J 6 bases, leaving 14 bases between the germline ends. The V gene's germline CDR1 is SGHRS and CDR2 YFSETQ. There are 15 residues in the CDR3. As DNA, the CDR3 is TGCGCCAGCAGCTTATCCCGGGTGGGGCATGAAAAACTGTTTTTT. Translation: CASSLSRVGHEKLFF.

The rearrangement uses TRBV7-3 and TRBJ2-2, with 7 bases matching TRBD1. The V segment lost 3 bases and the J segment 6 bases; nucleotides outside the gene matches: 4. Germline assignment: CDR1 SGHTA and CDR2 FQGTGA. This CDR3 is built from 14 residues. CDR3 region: CASSLTGIAGELFF. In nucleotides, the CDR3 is TGTGCCAGCAGCTTGACAGGGATCGCCGGGGAGCTGTTTTTT.